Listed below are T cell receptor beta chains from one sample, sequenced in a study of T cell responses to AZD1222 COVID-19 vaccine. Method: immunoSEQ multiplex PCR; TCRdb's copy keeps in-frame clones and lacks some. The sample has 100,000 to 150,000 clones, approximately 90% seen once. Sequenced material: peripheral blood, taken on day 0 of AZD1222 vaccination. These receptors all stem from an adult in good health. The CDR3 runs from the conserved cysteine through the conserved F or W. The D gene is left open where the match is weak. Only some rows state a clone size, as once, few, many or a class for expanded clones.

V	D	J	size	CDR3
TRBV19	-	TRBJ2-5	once	CASSIMFGGMETQYF
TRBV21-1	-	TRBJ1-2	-	CASRTAHSFGYTF
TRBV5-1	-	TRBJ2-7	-	CASSLEAGSTYEQYF
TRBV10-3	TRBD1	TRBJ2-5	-	CAILEQGEETQYF
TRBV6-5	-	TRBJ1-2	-	CATRKQGDYGYTF
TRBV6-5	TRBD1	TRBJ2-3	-	CASRTGPSTDTQYF
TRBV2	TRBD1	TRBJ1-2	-	CASGRGDYGYTF
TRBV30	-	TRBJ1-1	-	CAWSVRGGTEAFF
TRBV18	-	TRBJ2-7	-	CASSQYTGSLTYEQYF
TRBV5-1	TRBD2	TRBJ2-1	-	CASSSAGGYNEQFF
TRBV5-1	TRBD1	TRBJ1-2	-	CASSSTGVDGYTF
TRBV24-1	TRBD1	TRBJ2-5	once	CATSDPQGEETQYF
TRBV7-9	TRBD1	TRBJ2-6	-	CASSFWDRDFSGANVLTF
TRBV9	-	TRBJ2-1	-	CASSVASESSYNEQFF
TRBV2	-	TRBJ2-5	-	CASREVKTQYF
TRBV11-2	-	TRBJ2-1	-	CASSHSGGTEQFF
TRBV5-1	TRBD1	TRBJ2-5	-	CASSAGQGIGQETQYF
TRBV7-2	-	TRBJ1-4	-	CASSLGGRENEKLFF
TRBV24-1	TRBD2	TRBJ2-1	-	CATSDPLAGTYNEQFF
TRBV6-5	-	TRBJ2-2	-	CASSYQDTGELFF
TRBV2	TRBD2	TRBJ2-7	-	CATGLAVYEQYF
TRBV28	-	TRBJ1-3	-	CASSLGLGSGSGNTIYF
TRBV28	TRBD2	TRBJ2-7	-	CASSPLGTSGIYEQYF
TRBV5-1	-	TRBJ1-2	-	CASSYSEFGLSYYGYTF
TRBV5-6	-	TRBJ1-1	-	CASSLAERIFEAFF
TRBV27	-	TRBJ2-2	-	CASRPQGKSTGELFF
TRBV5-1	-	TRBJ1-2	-	CASSLGSGAANYGYTF
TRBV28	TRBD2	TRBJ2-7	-	CASRGSAGVTYEQYF
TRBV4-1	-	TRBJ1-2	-	CASSQDRRGVNYGYTF
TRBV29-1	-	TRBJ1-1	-	CSVAFGPLTEAFF
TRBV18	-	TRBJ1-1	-	CASSPGQNTEAFF
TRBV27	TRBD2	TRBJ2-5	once	CASSHVAGGAPQTQYF
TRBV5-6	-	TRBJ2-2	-	CASSLRVRGTGELFF
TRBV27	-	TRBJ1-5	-	CASSLSLGNQPQHF
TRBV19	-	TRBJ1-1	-	CASSVVLNTEAFF
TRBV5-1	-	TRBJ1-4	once	CASSIGTGLAKLFF
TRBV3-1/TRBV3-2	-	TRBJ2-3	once	CASSRGIFISTDTQYF
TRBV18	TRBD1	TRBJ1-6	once	CASSLDRVNSPLHF
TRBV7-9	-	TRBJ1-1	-	CASSKRDGDEAFF
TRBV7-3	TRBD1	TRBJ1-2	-	CASSLTPSPGTGTYGYTF
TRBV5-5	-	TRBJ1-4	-	CASSLSSGSSEKLFF
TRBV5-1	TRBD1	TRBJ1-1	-	CASSGQGRTEAFF
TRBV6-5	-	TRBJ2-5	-	CASSKTGLQETQYF
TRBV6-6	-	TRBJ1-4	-	CASSSSGEKLFF
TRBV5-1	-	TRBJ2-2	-	CASSSELGPGELFF
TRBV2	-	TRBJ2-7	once	CASRTGLGSSYEQYF
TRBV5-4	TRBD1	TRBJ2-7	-	CASSFDRGFYEQYF
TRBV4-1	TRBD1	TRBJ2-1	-	CASSHPEIGTGGYNEQFF
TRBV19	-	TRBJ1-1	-	CASSIFGQLNTEAFF
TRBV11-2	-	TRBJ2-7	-	CASSPTTIYEQYF
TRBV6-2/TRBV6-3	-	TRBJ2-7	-	CASSYSRGASVPYEQYF
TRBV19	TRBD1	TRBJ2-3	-	CASSTYLGDRDTDTQYF
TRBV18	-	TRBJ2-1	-	CASSPRTTGSGNEQFF
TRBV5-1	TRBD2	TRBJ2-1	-	CASSFGLEWSNEQFF
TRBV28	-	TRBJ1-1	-	CASGTGVEAFF
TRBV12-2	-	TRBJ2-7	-	CASRPTGTKYEQYF
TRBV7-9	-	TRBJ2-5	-	CASSRGGTVMQETQYF
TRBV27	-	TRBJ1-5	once	CASSLSPASYQPQHF
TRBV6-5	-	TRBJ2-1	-	CASKDQTITEQFF
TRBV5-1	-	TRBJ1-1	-	CASSLSLNTEAFF